The 32 T cell receptor beta chains reported below all come from one sample, sequenced in a study of blood T cell repertoires in COVID-19. Libraries were prepared by immunoSEQ multiplex PCR; TCRdb keeps only in-frame clonotypes and omits some of them. Among about 480,000 clones, more than 70% were seen once, and the ten largest hold 10% to 15%. The sequencing sample was made of peripheral blood. All receptors derive from a woman between 50 and 59 years old with COVID-19, enrolled during active disease.

The chain employs TRBV5-1 and TRBJ2-5, with 10 bases fitting TRBD2. The CDR3 has 17 amino acids. CDR1 is SGHRS and CDR2 is YFSETQ in the germline V gene. The V segment lost 3 bases and the J segment 5 bases; nucleotides outside the gene matches: 13. For the CDR3, the DNA is TGCGCCAGCAGCTCCCAACCCCTAGCGGGGGTTGAGGAGACCCAGTACTTC. Translating it yields CASSSQPLAGVEETQYF.

The rearrangement uses TRBV7-6 and TRBJ2-1; a possible D gene is TRBD2 (5 bases). CDR3 size: 12 residues. Trimming removed 4 bases from V and 10 bases from J, with 11 bases in between. The V gene's germline CDR1 is SGHVS and CDR2 FNYEAQ. The CDR3 here is CASSSRSGEQFF. The CDR3 bases are TGTGCCAGCAGCTCGAGGTCGGGGGAGCAGTTCTTC.

The chain carries TRBV6-2 or TRBV6-3 and TRBJ2-2, with 8 bases matching TRBD1. V lost 4 bases and J lost 2; bases outside the gene matches: 6. The CDR3 length is 16 residues. Germline assignment: CDR1 MNHEY and CDR2 SVGEGT. The chain's CDR3 is CASSSPTGANTGELFF. CDR3 coding DNA: TGTGCCAGCAGTTCCCCGACAGGGGCTAACACCGGGGAGCTGTTTTTT.

CDR3 in amino acids: CASSLEGTAGNTIYF. The CDR3 DNA sequence: TGCGCCAGCAGCTTGGAAGGGACAGCAGGAAACACCATATATTTT. The genes are TRBV5-1 and TRBJ1-3; 7 positions agree with TRBD1. Germline V lookup: CDR1 SGHRS, CDR2 YFSETQ. The CDR3 length is 15 residues. V dropped 0 bases and J dropped 4; count of bases not matched to a gene: 4.

CDR3 sequence reads: CASGRQSLGQFF. CDR3 bases: TGTGCCAGCGGACGACAGTCCCTGGGGCAGTTCTTC. V usage is TRBV6-6 and J usage is TRBJ2-1; D possibly corresponds to TRBD1 (5 bases). V was shortened by 8 bases and J by 12 bases, with 17 bases between the two germline ends. CDR1 is MNHNY and CDR2 is SVGAGI in the germline V gene (reference sequence). The CDR3 has 12 amino acids.

The chain couples TRBV28 to TRBJ1-1; D possibly corresponds to TRBD1 (5 bases). From germline, CDR1 is MDHEN and CDR2 SYDVKM. The V and J ends lost 2 bases and 1 base respectively, with 8 bases between them. The CDR3 consists of 14 residues. The chain's CDR3 is CASSLLGQNTEAFF. CDR3 DNA sequence: TGTGCCAGCAGTTTACTTGGACAGAACACTGAAGCTTTCTTT.

Remarks on this clone: The junction departs from germline at one end; a sequencing error may be responsible. The chain links TRBV27 to TRBJ2-7; 7 bases match TRBD1. CDR1 MNHEY and CDR2 SMNVEV come from the germline V gene (reference sequence). The CDR3 length is 12 residues. The CDR3: CASGTRGQRKHF. CDR3 coding DNA: TGTGCCAGCGGGACACGGGGACAGAGAAAGCACTTC.

This clone showed up just once. The chain couples TRBV25-1 to TRBJ1-2; the D is unclear. Deletions cut 0 bases from V and 2 bases from J, with 10 bases between. The germline V gene encodes CDR1 MGHDK and CDR2 SYGVNS. The CDR3 totals 15 residues. The CDR3 DNA is TGTGCCAGCAGTGAATATATCGCGGGGAACTATGGCTACACCTTC. This gives the protein CASSEYIAGNYGYTF.

The rearrangement links TRBV11-2 to TRBJ2-2; TRBD2 matches at 14 bases. CDR1 SGHAT and CDR2 FQNNGV come from the germline V gene. The ends lost 5 bases at V and 4 bases at J; junction bases unmatched: 6. This CDR3 is 17 amino acids long. The CDR3 sequence: CASSPGLAGGFTGELFF. The CDR3 DNA is TGTGCCAGCAGCCCCGGACTAGCGGGGGGATTCACCGGGGAGCTGTTTTTT. Looking up the rest from reference TRBV11-2 and TRBJ2-2 gives the full variable domain: EAGVAQSPRYKIIEKRQSVAFWCNPISGHATLYWYQQILGQGPKLLIQFQNNGVVDDSQLPKDRFSAERLKGVDSTLKIQPAKLEDSAVYLCASSPGLAGGFTGELFFGEGSRLTVL.

V usage is TRBV29-1 and J usage is TRBJ1-3; possibly TRBD1 for D (6 bases). CDR1 SQVTM and CDR2 ANQGSEA come from the germline V gene. The CDR3 covers 14 residues. Trimming took off 3 bases at V and 4 bases at J, with 13 bases between the two ends. In DNA form, the CDR3 reads TGCAGCGTTGACCCCACAGGGTCCGGAAACACCATATATTTT. This encodes CSVDPTGSGNTIYF.

This clone was found once. The chain links TRBV7-9 to TRBJ2-3, with 14 bases aligning to TRBD2. The CDR3 has 18 residues. V lost 5 bases and J lost 2; bases outside the gene matches: 9. Per the germline V gene, CDR1 is SEHNR and CDR2 is FQNEAQ (reference sequence). The CDR3 nucleotides read TGTGCCAGCAGCCAAAGTGGACTAGCGGGGGGACACACAGATACGCAGTATTTT. It translates to CASSQSGLAGGHTDTQYF.

The gene calls are TRBV7-9 and TRBJ2-7; TRBD2 matches at 10 bases. V lost 5 bases, J lost 4 bases, and 5 bases stayed unmatched. This CDR3 contains 14 residues. Germline-derived CDR1 and CDR2 are SEHNR and FQNEAQ (reference sequence). The DNA of the CDR3 is TGTGCCAGCAGCCTGGGACTAGCGATATACGAGCAGTACTTC. Translated, it gives CASSLGLAIYEQYF. Full variable domain (remainder filled in from reference TRBV7-9 and TRBJ2-7): DTGVSQNPRHKITKRGQNVTFRCDPISEHNRLYWYRQTLGQGPEFLTYFQNEAQLEKSRLLSDRFSAERPKGSFSTLEIQRTEQGDSAMYLCASSLGLAIYEQYFGPGTRLTVT.

The chain combines TRBV14 with TRBJ1-2; no firm D call. CDR3 length: 14 residues. Trimming cost V 4 bases and J 7 bases, with 16 bases left between them. Germline CDR1 reads SGHDN; CDR2 reads FVKESK. CDR3 residues: CASSRWEGGGGYTF. For the CDR3, the DNA is TGTGCCAGCAGCCGATGGGAGGGTGGCGGTGGCTACACCTTC.

Turning to this clone: The identical CDR3 is also encoded by other nucleotide sequences in the sample. The J gene is TRBJ2-5, the V gene TRBV30, with D perhaps matching TRBD1 (5 bases). V lost 3 bases and J lost 4, with 12 bases in between. This CDR3 has 13 residues. Per the germline V gene, CDR1 is GTSNPN and CDR2 is SVGIG (reference sequence). The CDR3 DNA reads as TGTGCCTGGAGCCAAGGGGTGGGAGAGACCCAGTACTTC. Its translation: CAWSQGVGETQYF.

This CDR3 reads CASTPGQYKAFF. DNA of the CDR3: TGTGCCAGCACCCCTGGACAGTATAAAGCTTTCTTT. This chain uses TRBV12-3 or TRBV12-4 with TRBJ1-1; D perhaps matches TRBD1 (6 bases). With 7 bases removed from V and 9 bases from J, the gap between germline ends came to 15 bases. The CDR3 loop spans 12 amino acids.

Remarks on this clone: This sample includes further DNA sequences coding for the same CDR3. The gene calls are TRBV6-5 and TRBJ1-4; no definite D call. This CDR3 is built from 13 residues. Germline assignment: CDR1 MNHEY and CDR2 SVGAGI. V was pared by 8 bases and J by 0 bases, with 7 bases between. CDR3 sequence reads: CASGGATNEKLFF. The CDR3 DNA sequence: TGTGCCAGCGGCGGGGCAACTAATGAAAAACTGTTTTTT.

V usage is TRBV24-1 and J usage is TRBJ2-1, with D maybe TRBD2 (9 bases). Germline V CDR1 and CDR2: KGHDR, SFDVKD. The CDR3 sequence is 15 residues long. Deletions cut 9 bases from V and 10 bases from J, with 24 bases between. The CDR3: CATSSGGGGAEEQFF. CDR3 bases: TGTGCCACCTCCTCAGGGGGCGGGGGGGCCGAAGAGCAGTTCTTC.

This chain links TRBV10-3 with TRBJ1-5; 7 nucleotides agree with TRBD1. The CDR3 totals 13 residues. After removal of 5 bases from V and 5 bases from J, the junction contained 3 bases not matched to a gene. Germline CDR1 is ENHRY and CDR2 is SYGVKD. The CDR3 DNA sequence: TGTGCCATCAGTTCCGACAGGGATCAGCCCCAGCATTTT. Its protein product is CAISSDRDQPQHF.

This chain uses TRBV2 with TRBJ1-2; 10 bases align to TRBD1. J was trimmed by 4 bases and V by 8 bases; bases with no gene match: 10. The CDR3 loop spans 15 amino acids. The germline V gene encodes CDR1 SNHLY and CDR2 FYNNEI. In nucleotides, the CDR3 is TGTGCCAGCGCCCGACAGGGACAGGGGCCCTATGGCTACACCTTC. Protein product: CASARQGQGPYGYTF.

V usage is TRBV4-2 and J usage is TRBJ1-2; 7 bases match TRBD1. Germline V lookup: CDR1 LGHNA, CDR2 YNFKEQ. This CDR3 contains 14 residues. After removal of 8 bases from V and 1 base from J, the junction contained 7 bases not matched to a gene. The CDR3 bases are TGTGCCAGCTGGGACAGACTCCTTAACTATGGCTACACCTTC. The encoded protein is CASWDRLLNYGYTF.

This chain's CDR3 is CASRLGAGVADTQYF. The CDR3 bases are TGTGCCAGCAGACTAGGGGCGGGGGTCGCAGATACGCAGTATTTT. The V and J genes are TRBV28 and TRBJ2-3, with 7 bases lining up with TRBD2. V gave up 6 bases and J gave up 4 bases; unmatched junction bases: 10. CDR3 length equals 15 residues. Germline V gene data show CDR1 as MDHEN and CDR2 as SYDVKM.

This chain connects TRBV2 to TRBJ2-6; TRBD2 is a possible D gene (5 bases). The CDR3 is 14 residues long. The germline V and J ends were trimmed by 7 bases and 1 base, with 8 bases remaining between them. Germline-derived CDR1 and CDR2 are SNHLY and FYNNEI. CDR3 DNA sequence: TGTGCCAGCACCTCGGGATCTGGGGCCAACGTCCTGACTTTC. Translating gives CASTSGSGANVLTF.

V gene TRBV28 combines with J gene TRBJ1-1, with 7 bases fitting TRBD1. Germline V gives CDR1 MDHEN, CDR2 SYDVKM. V trimming: 2 bases; J trimming: 4 bases; junction bases outside the gene matches: 4. There are 14 residues in the CDR3. CDR3 sequence: CASSLRTGRTEAFF. CDR3 DNA sequence: TGTGCCAGCAGTTTAAGGACAGGCCGCACTGAAGCTTTCTTT.

In nucleotides, the CDR3 is TGCGCCAGCAGCCAAGGGAGGGGAGAGACTGGCTACACCTTC. Its translation is CASSQGRGETGYTF. This chain uses TRBV4-1 with TRBJ1-2, with D possibly TRBD1 on 5 matching bases. Trimming took off 1 base at V and 7 bases at J, with 13 bases between the two ends. Per germline, CDR1 MGHRA and CDR2 YSYEKL. The CDR3 contains 14 residues.

The CDR3 nucleotides read TGTGCCAGCAGCGTACAAGACGGTAGCGGGGCCTTGAATGAGCAGTTCTTC. This sequence encodes CASSVQDGSGALNEQFF. The rearrangement joins TRBV9 to TRBJ2-1; 8 nucleotides align to TRBD2. The CDR3 loop spans 17 amino acids. The J segment lost 7 bases and the V segment lost 1 base, leaving 13 bases of the junction unmatched. Germline values: CDR1 SGDLS, CDR2 YYNGEE.

The chain uses TRBV6-4 and TRBJ2-3; no definite D call. The length of the CDR3 is 14 residues. Per the germline V gene, CDR1 is MRHNA and CDR2 is SNTAGT. Trimming stripped 4 bases from V and 0 bases from J, with 8 bases between. The CDR3 DNA is TGTGCCAGCAGTGTCACTCCTAGCACAGATACGCAGTATTTT. The encoded protein is CASSVTPSTDTQYF.

The genes are TRBV2 and TRBJ2-2; D is ambiguous. Trimming took 7 bases from V and 7 from J, leaving 10 bases between them. The CDR3 totals 12 residues. CDR1 and CDR2 (germline): SNHLY, FYNNEI. The CDR3 DNA is TGTGCCAGCAAGGAAGGCGGCGGGGAGCTGTTTTTT. This sequence encodes CASKEGGGELFF.

V gene TRBV29-1 combines with J gene TRBJ1-4, with D unclear. Germline V gene lookup returns CDR1 SQVTM and CDR2 ANQGSEA. The CDR3 totals 10 residues. V dropped 4 bases and J dropped 8 bases, with 5 bases sitting between them. Here the CDR3 reads CSVVGEKLFF. CDR3 nucleotides: TGCAGCGTTGTGGGCGAAAAACTGTTTTTT.

This sequence joins TRBV19 and TRBJ1-6, with D tentatively TRBD1 (6 bases). V shed 3 bases and J shed 7 bases, with 16 bases lying between them. Germline CDR1 is LNHDA and CDR2 is SQIVND (reference sequence). This CDR3 has 16 amino acids. CDR3 amino acids: CASSMAYARGNSPLHF. CDR3 coding DNA: TGTGCCAGTAGTATGGCATACGCCAGGGGCAATTCACCCCTCCACTTT. The full variable domain, completed using reference TRBV19 and TRBJ1-6, is DGGITQSPKYLFRKEGQNVTLSCEQNLNHDAMYWYRQDPGQGLRLIYYSQIVNDFQKGDIAEGYSVSREKKESFPLTVTSAQKNPTAFYLCASSMAYARGNSPLHFGNGTRLTVT.

The chain combines TRBV21-1 with TRBJ2-7; the listed D gene, TRBD1, was not tested against the DNA. TRBV21-1 is given as a pseudogene. The CDR3 extends over 12 amino acids. The CDR3 protein is CARDRAYYEQYF. In DNA, the CDR3 is TGTGCCCGGGACAGGGCCTACTACGAGCAGTACTTC.

Turning to this clone: Different DNA sequences within this sample yield the same CDR3. The gene calls are TRBV12-3 or TRBV12-4 and TRBJ2-2; maybe TRBD1 (6 bases). The CDR3 totals 12 residues. V was pared by 6 bases and J by 6 bases, with 8 bases between. CDR3 nucleotide sequence: TGTGCCAGCAGACAGGGATCCGGGGAGCTGTTTTTT. Its translation: CASRQGSGELFF.

The rearrangement uses TRBV5-1 and TRBJ1-1, with TRBD1 as a possible D gene (5 bases). The CDR3 is made up of 14 amino acids. The V and J ends lost 4 bases and 9 bases respectively, with 19 bases between them. Germline values: CDR1 SGHRS, CDR2 YFSETQ. The CDR3 coding sequence is TGCGCCAGCAGCCCCGGGGCGCGGGGTTCCCAAGCTTTCTTT. Translated, it gives CASSPGARGSQAFF.